This T cell receptor (beta chain) was captured in a study of blood T cell repertoires in COVID-19. Study context: Acute and convalescent COVID-19 samples came from the United States, Italy and Spain. T cells, B-cell-depleted T cells, or PBMCs provided the cDNA or gDNA that served as material.

The ends lost 5 bases at V and 3 bases at J; junction bases unmatched: 0. Germline values: CDR1 LGHNT, CDR2 FRNRAP. The CDR3 length is 13 residues. Per the study methods: Using reference gene primer amplification, nucleated cell counts were estimated. TCRdb's table, derived via immunoSEQ multiplex PCR, lists solely in-frame clones and lacks some. The V and J calls and clone size were taken over from that table, and D and trimming were inferred from the DNA. This table has about 270,000 clones, approximately 85% appearing once. The rearrangement links TRBV12-5 to TRBJ1-3, with 8 nucleotides matching TRBD1. This TCR was recovered from a woman in her seventies with acute or convalescent COVID-19. Sequenced input: peripheral blood. The CDR3 sequence is CASGGTGGNTIYF. The CDR3 DNA sequence: TGTGCTAGTGGTGGGACAGGTGGAAACACCATATATTTT.